Presented here are 5 T cell receptor beta chains from one specimen sequenced in a study of CD8 T cells in ankylosing spondylitis. One entry per CDR3 protein results from TCRdb running MiXCR on the 5' RACE reads. The sample has roughly 38,000 distinct CDR3 sequences; 2.5% to 3.5% are singletons. The sequencing input was blood, either unsorted or a sorted T cell fraction (not recorded which). The source of these receptors is a male donor with ankylosing spondylitis or in good health (not recorded which).

V and J are TRBV9 and TRBJ2-2; D assignment may be TRBD1 or TRBD2 (5 bases each). There are 15 residues in the CDR3. Per germline, CDR1 SGDLS and CDR2 YYNGEE. Trimming removed 4 bases at V and 4 bases at J, with 14 bases between. CDR3 sequence reads: CASSPLARGTGELFF. The CDR3 coding sequence is TGTGCCAGCAGCCCTCTAGCAAGGGGCACCGGGGAGCTGTTTTTT.

The table lists this clonotype with a few counts. CDR3 in DNA: TGTGCCAGACAGGGATTGACAGATACGCAGTATTTT. Translation gives CARQGLTDTQYF. V and J are TRBV19 and TRBJ2-3, with D perhaps TRBD1 (6 bases). The CDR3 runs to 12 residues. Germline CDR1 reads LNHDA; CDR2 reads SQIVND (reference sequence). V was cut by 9 bases and J by 3 bases, with 10 bases left in between.

This clonotype has a count of ten or more. The chain recombines TRBV9 with TRBJ2-1; D uncertain. CDR1 and CDR2 (germline): SGDLS, YYNGEE. The CDR3 is made up of 16 amino acids. V was trimmed by 3 bases and J by 4 bases, leaving 17 bases between them. The CDR3 bases are TGTGCCAGCAGCGCAAACCCACCGGACGGATACAATGAGCAGTTCTTC. It codes for CASSANPPDGYNEQFF. The complete variable domain, with remaining parts taken from reference TRBV9 and TRBJ2-1, reads DSGVTQTPKHLITATGQRVTLRCSPRSGDLSVYWYQQSLDQGLQFLIQYYNGEERAKGNILERFSAQQFPDLHSELNLSSLELGDSALYFCASSANPPDGYNEQFFGPGTRLTVL.

This clonotype came up many times. The gene calls are TRBV9 and TRBJ2-2; 10 positions agree with TRBD1. This CDR3 is built from 15 residues. After removal of 0 bases from V and 6 bases from J, the junction contained 2 bases not matched to a gene. CDR1 SGDLS and CDR2 YYNGEE come from the germline V gene. CDR3 amino acids: CASSVEGQGPGELFF. CDR3 nucleotide sequence: TGTGCCAGCAGCGTAGAGGGACAGGGGCCCGGGGAGCTGTTTTTT.

Judged by abundance, this clonotype is medium-sized. Here the CDR3 reads CASSVETDNSPLHF. Here the CDR3 DNA reads TGTGCCAGCAGCGTAGAGACGGATAATTCACCCCTCCACTTT. V usage is TRBV9 and J usage is TRBJ1-6; no definite D call. This CDR3 is 14 amino acids long. The germline V gene has CDR1 SGDLS and CDR2 YYNGEE. Trimming stripped 0 bases from V and 5 bases from J, with 6 bases between.